The following is a TCR beta chain sequence with its context. Its antigen target is currently unknown. Per-base qualities were not stored, and no clone one base away is much larger. From a lookup of the germline V gene, CDR1 and CDR2 are SGHTA and FQGNSA. CDR3 length: 17 amino acids, cysteine to phenylalanine. Only CDR3 DNA remains: 51 bases, in frame from the first base. The junction shows trimming of 3 bases on V and 2 bases on J, plus 19 bases between the germline ends. This record belongs to a study of cytomegalovirus exposure and HLA in healthy donors (TCRdb year 2017). About the full investigation: In an earlier analysis of 587 of the donors, about 260 Gb of sequence data and 100 million or so unique TCR beta sequences from 180 million or so T cells were reported. Roughly 300 gigabases of sequencing data and 70 million to 95 million unique TCR sequences made up an early release that covered approximately 700 HLA-typed donors. Of the roughly 420 genotyped donors, 65% to 90% were placed in the genetic ancestry cluster associated with self-reported Caucasian donors. The study aimed to test whether cataloging public T cell receptors could reveal signatures of past pathogen exposure. Using immunosequencing, the study profiled T cell repertoires from roughly 650 subjects and related those repertoires to cytomegalovirus serostatus. In addition to the first cohort of approximately 650 subjects, a separate validation cohort of 130 or so different subjects was used. High-throughput TCR immunosequencing, statistical association of individual TCRs with disease status, and machine learning were combined to predict cytomegalovirus infection status. To study patterns of TCR occurrence, a later analysis re-analyzed previously published TCR beta repertoires from 650 to 750 donors and added high-resolution HLA genotyping. The later analysis used no new phenotypic data to find candidate immune exposures, relying instead on TCR beta sequences and their occurrence across donors. An earlier analysis of about 600 of the donors used high-throughput TCR beta sequencing to judge whether each TCR beta V gene segment behaved as functional or pseudogenic. Donor age, sex, ethnicity and CMV serostatus were compiled alongside the repertoire data. A later genetic analysis took genome-wide SNP genotypes for about 55% of the 666 donors and used that subset as a discovery cohort. All discovery cohort repertoires had been generated on a single sequencing platform. HLA typing covered class I and class II loci at four-digit resolution. Typing coverage varied by locus: roughly 629-630 donors for A, B, C, DRB1 and DQB1; 522 for DQA1; around 570 for DPA1; some 470 for DPB1. Four or five DR-DQ haplotypes were handled as single units for association and clustering because linkage in the cohort was strong. Among 300 to 500 genotyped donors of the cohort, an average of around 240,000 unique TCR beta nucleotide sequences was sequenced per donor, of which about 19% were non-productive. General study outcomes and caveats: In a later analysis, HLA-associated TCR beta chains were found to be more clonally expanded and to have lower generation probabilities than equally common non-associated chains. Broadly in line with IMGT annotations, most TCR beta V segments showed up in productive rearrangements about 87% or about 30% of the time in an earlier analysis of approximately 640 of the donors. Because HLA typing was unavailable for some donors at each locus, only the typed subset was used in association tests. A later analysis reported that several top co-occurrence clusters appeared linked to parvovirus B19, influenza, CMV and Epstein-Barr virus. The sequencing pipeline was judged likely to have produced a cluster of highly shared sequence variants as a technical artifact. Because counts were too low, roughly 16 rarely observed V segments, including chromosome 9 orphons, were excluded from the earlier analysis of under 650 of the donors. In vitro tests confirmed that a few of the cytomegalovirus-associated TCR beta chains recognize cytomegalovirus antigens. Because the 87-base-pair reads could not distinguish some IMGT-functional V segments, including TRBV6-2 and TRBV6-3, those segments were excluded. Linkage disequilibrium might explain the correlated functional status among segregating V segments, but an unknown experimental factor could not be ruled out. In a later genetic analysis, fewer N-insertions in productive TCRs were reported among donors in an Asian-associated ancestry cluster than the approximately 670-donor mean. In a later analysis, TCR association rates were found to vary across HLA loci, with the most associated TCRs seen for DRB1 alleles and the fewest for HLA-C alleles. The only immune exposure information available for the cohort was CMV serostatus. A total of around 150 TCR beta chains were listed by the study as associated with cytomegalovirus. According to the authors, the approach could potentially be generalized to other disease states and immunological phenotypes. Most CMV-associated TCR beta chains appeared to be HLA-restricted in a later analysis, and the HLA associations seemed to be driven largely by CMV exposure. At a false discovery rate of 0.05, a later analysis linked 15,000 to 20,000 TCR beta sequences to specific HLA alleles. In this cohort, only TCR beta chains were sequenced, and detectable features were limited by the absence of alpha or paired-chain data. A further reported finding was that TCR beta sequences accurately predicted the HLA-A and HLA-B alleles for most subjects in the first cohort. In both the original and validation cohorts, the classifier was reported to diagnose cytomegalovirus status with high specificity and sensitivity. Presence/absence analyses assumed roughly uniform sequencing depth across donors, an assumption that may not hold. V-gene and J-gene trimming of TCR beta chains was associated with a missense DCLRE1C variant in a later genetic analysis, and the association was replicated in an independent cohort. Strong co-occurrence of HLA alleles, especially DR and DQ, made assigning TCR associations to individual alleles difficult. Most TCR sequences were observed very rarely across donors, whereas some public TCRs were present in many individuals.

The cohort consisted of more than 650 healthy bone marrow donors. Cohort members were all nominally healthy when sampled, although unrecorded immune exposures were likely present. The donor was CMV seropositive and belonged to the group of 250 to 300 seropositive cohort members. Every donor gave a peripheral blood sample, and the peripheral blood mononuclear cells from that sample were used for TCR beta sequencing. The Qiagen DNeasy Blood Extraction Kit was used to extract genomic DNA from the blood cell samples. The library was obtained by the immunoSEQ multiplex PCR assay. For the multiplex PCR, a mixture combining 60 forward primers for TCR Vbeta segments and 13 reverse primers for TCR Jbeta segments was used. The CDR3 region of rearranged TCR beta genes was amplified from genomic DNA by a multiplex PCR assay. The Illumina HiSeq System was used to sequence the amplified TCR beta libraries as 87-base-pair reads. In the original analysis: A later analysis tallied around 80 million unique TCR beta chains across the approximately 670 repertoires, and approximately 12 million of those chains were shared by two or more donors. To remove PCR and sequencing errors, raw reads were error-corrected and collapsed into unique sequences using a nearest-neighbor algorithm that merged closely related sequences. V, D and J gene segments were assigned by aligning CDR3 sequences to IMGT reference sequences. For a sequence to be retained, a match of at least six nucleotides to both a V gene segment and a J gene segment was required. A rearrangement counted as productive if the CDR3 had no stop codons and remained in frame with V and J, and every other rearrangement counted as non-productive. CDR3 was defined by IMGT convention, running from the second conserved V-encoded cysteine to the conserved J-encoded phenylalanine. The earlier analysis of a few hundred of the donors excluded any sequence lacking an unambiguous match to a single V gene segment. In an earlier analysis of several hundred of the donors, V segments were called functional above 56.7% productive rearrangements and were called segregating when the between-donor standard deviation exceeded 5%. A statistical classification framework was built for diagnosing cytomegalovirus status from the catalog of TCR beta chain sequences. A later analysis assigned V and J genes by comparing TCR nucleotide sequences with IMGT/GENE-DB human TR gene sequences. In a later analysis, CDR3 sequences and most-parsimonious VDJ recombination scenarios were assigned using the TCRdist pipeline. In a later analysis, each TCR beta chain was defined by its CDR3 amino acid sequence together with its V-gene family, and reads without a unique V-gene family were excluded. A later analysis removed several hundred highly shared, low-generation-probability nucleotide sequences to deal with suspected cross-contamination and a sequencing artifact. In a later analysis, a clonal expansion index for each public chain was calculated from normalized within-repertoire ranks of inferred template counts. In a later analysis, generation probabilities were computed with a VDJ recombination model fitted to out-of-frame rearrangements, and the resulting probabilities were checked against IGoR. Hypergeometric tests were used in a later analysis to score TCR-TCR, TCR-HLA and TCR-CMV co-occurrence, with a repertoire-size bias correction applied to the TCR pairs. A later analysis estimated false discovery rates by permuting HLA or CMV assignments 20 times. In a later analysis, co-occurring TCRs were grouped with DBSCAN, and TCRdist sequence similarity was added when clustering was performed within HLA-allele-positive subsets. Co-occurrence clustering excluded repertoires with fewer than 30,000 or more than 120,000 public chains, plus five with anomalous nucleotide sharing. The immuneACCESS repertoire file appears here via TCRdb, limited to in-frame rearrangements. These files lack a portion of the clones; in checked studies, under half of the deficit traces to unresolved V genes, and the cause of the others is not known. The V and J calls and the clone size are those of that table, but D and trimming were determined from the DNA. The table for this sample lists around 170,000 clones; 78% of them were counted only once. The ten largest clones add up to 2.5% to 4% of the sample.

The sequence links TRBV7-2 to TRBJ1-1; the D gene is possibly TRBD1, with 6 bases matching. This clonotype was obtained from a woman in her forties or fifties in good health and CMV-seropositive. The source material was PBMCs. The CDR3 reads as follows: CASSLDFTGTLNTEAFF. The nucleotides read TGTGCCAGCAGCTTGGACTTTACAGGGACCTTAAACACTGAAGCTTTCTTT.